This T cell receptor (beta chain) was recovered during a study of radiation and T cells in renal cell carcinoma. Whole-study results and caveats: Top tumor clonotypes rose in blood 2 weeks post-radiation, then contracted.

In germline, CDR1 is MDHEN, CDR2 SYDVKM. The CDR3 contains 14 residues. V lost 5 bases and J 6 bases, leaving 17 bases between the germline ends. A word on this clone: As yet, its antigen is unknown.

Produced via immunoSEQ multiplex PCR; TCRdb's table is partial and in-frame only. The sample includes approximately 83,000 clones, around four fifths seen only once; the top ten take roughly 10%. Specified time point: blood 4 weeks post-SBRT, at nephrectomy. Indicated treatment: 15 Gy SBRT to primary tumor, nephrectomy 4 weeks later. Serial blood draws occurred at baseline and 2 and 4 weeks post-SBRT. Clear cell pathology was present in this patient's renal cell carcinoma. Sequences were derived from blood, sampled from a patient whose treatment included radiotherapy and nephrectomy. The origin of this receptor is a man aged 45-60 years with renal cell carcinoma. V and J are TRBV28 and TRBJ2-7; a possible D gene is TRBD2 (7 bases). The CDR3 coding sequence is TGTGCCAGCAGTGTAGCCCGGGGGGCTGGCGAGCAGTACTTC. Its translation: CASSVARGAGEQYF.